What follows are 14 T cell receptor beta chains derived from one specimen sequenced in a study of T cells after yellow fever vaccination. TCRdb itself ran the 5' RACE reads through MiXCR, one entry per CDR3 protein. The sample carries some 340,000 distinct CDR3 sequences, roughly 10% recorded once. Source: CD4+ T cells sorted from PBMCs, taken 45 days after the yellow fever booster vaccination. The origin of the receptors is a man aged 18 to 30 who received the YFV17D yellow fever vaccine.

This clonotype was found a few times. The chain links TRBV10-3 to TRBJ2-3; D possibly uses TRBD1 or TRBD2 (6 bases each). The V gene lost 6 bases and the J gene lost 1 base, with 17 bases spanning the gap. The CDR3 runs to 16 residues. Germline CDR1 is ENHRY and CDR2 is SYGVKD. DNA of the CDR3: TGTGCCATCAGCCTCGGGGGCAGGGGAGGCACAGATACGCAGTATTTT. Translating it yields CAISLGGRGGTDTQYF.

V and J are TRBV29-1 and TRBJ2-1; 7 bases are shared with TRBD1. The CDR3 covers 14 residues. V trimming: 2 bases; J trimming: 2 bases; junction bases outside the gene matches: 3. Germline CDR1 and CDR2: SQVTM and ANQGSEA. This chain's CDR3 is CSVERDRAYNEQFF. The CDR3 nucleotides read TGCAGCGTTGAAAGGGACAGAGCCTACAATGAGCAGTTCTTC.

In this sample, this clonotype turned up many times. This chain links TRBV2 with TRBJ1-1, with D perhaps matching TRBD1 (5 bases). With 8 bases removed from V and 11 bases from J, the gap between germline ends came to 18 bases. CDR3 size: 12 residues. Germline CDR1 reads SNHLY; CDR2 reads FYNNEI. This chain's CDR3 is CASLPPGPLAFF. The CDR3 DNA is TGTGCCAGCCTCCCTCCGGGACCCTTGGCTTTCTTT.

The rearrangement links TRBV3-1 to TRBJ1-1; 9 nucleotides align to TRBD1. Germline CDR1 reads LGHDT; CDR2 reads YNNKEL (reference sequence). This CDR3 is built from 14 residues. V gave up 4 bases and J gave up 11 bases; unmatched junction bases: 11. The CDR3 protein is CASSLTDRGFGAFF. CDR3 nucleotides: TGTGCCAGCAGCCTGACGGACAGGGGTTTTGGGGCTTTCTTT.

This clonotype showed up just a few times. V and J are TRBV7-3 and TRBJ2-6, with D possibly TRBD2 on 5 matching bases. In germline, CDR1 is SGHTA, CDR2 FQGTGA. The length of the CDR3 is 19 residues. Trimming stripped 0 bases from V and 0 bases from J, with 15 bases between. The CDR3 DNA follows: TGTGCCAGCAGCTTAACGGGCTTTAGAGACTACTCTGGGGCCAACGTCCTGACTTTC. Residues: CASSLTGFRDYSGANVLTF.

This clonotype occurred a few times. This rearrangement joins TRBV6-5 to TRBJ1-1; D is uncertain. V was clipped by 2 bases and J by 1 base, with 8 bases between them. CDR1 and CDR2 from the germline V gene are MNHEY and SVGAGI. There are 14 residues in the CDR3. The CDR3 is CASSYNGRNTEAFF. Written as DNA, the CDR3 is TGTGCCAGCAGTTACAATGGCAGGAACACTGAAGCTTTCTTT.

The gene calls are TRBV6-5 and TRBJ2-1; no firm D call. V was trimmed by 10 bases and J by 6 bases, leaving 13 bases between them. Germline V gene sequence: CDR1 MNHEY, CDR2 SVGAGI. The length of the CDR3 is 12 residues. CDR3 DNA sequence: TGTGCCACCCAGAAATATAGCAATGAGCAGTTCTTC. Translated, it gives CATQKYSNEQFF.

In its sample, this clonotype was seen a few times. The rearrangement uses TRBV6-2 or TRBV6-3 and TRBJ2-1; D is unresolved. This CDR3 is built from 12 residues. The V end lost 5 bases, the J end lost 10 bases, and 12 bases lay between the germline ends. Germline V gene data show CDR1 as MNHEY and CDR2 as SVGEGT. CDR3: CASSPAALEQFF. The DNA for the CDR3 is TGTGCCAGCAGTCCCGCGGCATTAGAGCAGTTCTTC.

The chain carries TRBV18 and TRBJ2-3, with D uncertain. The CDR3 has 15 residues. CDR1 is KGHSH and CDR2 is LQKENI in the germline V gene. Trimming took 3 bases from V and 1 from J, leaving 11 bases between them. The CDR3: CASSPSKARTDTQYF. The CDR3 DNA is TGTGCCAGCTCACCTTCGAAGGCCCGCACAGATACGCAGTATTTT.

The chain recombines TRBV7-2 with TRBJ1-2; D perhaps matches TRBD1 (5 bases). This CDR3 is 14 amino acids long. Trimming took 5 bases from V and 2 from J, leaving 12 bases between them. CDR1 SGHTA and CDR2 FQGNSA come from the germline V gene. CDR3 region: CASSPVSGNYGYTF. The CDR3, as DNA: TGTGCCAGCAGCCCCGTCTCAGGGAACTATGGCTACACCTTC.

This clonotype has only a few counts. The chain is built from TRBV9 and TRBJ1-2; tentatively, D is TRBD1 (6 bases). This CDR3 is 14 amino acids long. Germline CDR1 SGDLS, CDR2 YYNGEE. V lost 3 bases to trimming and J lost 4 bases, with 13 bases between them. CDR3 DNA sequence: TGTGCCAGCAGCGCAGACACAGGGATCTATGGCTACACCTTC. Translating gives CASSADTGIYGYTF.

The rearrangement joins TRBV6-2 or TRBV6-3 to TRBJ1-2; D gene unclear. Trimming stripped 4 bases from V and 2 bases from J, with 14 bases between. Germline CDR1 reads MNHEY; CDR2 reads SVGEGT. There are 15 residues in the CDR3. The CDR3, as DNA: TGTGCCAGCAGTTCTACGGACTGGTACAACTATGGCTACACCTTC. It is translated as CASSSTDWYNYGYTF.

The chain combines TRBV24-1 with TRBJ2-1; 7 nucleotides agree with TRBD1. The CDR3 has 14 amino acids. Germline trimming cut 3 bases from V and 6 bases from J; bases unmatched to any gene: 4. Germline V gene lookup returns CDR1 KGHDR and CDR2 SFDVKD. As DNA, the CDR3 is TGTGCCACCAGTGATCGGCAGGGGGTCAATGAGCAGTTCTTC. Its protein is CATSDRQGVNEQFF.

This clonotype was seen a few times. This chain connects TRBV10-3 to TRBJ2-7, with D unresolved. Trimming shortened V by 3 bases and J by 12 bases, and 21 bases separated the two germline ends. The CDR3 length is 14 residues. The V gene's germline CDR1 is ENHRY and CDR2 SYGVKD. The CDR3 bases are TGTGCCATCAGTGATGGTAATCCGCTTGCCGTCCGGTACGTC. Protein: CAISDGNPLAVRYV.